This T cell receptor (beta chain) was identified in a study of blood T cell repertoires in COVID-19. Across the study: T cells, B-cell-depleted T cells, or PBMCs supplied cDNA or gDNA.

CDR1 MGHRA and CDR2 YSYEKL come from the germline V gene. Trimming shortened V by 3 bases and J by 0 bases, and 18 bases separated the two germline ends. The CDR3 sequence is 19 residues long. This clone occurred once. Only in-frame clones appear in the TCRdb table, and some are missing; sequencing was by immunoSEQ multiplex PCR. Counted here are 390,000 or so clones, 80% to 90% occurring once; the ten biggest clones make up 1.4% to 1.5%. The sequence was collected from a woman in her twenties or thirties with active or convalescent COVID-19. This chain connects TRBV4-1 to TRBJ1-6; unclear D gene. Source material: peripheral blood. CDR3 region: CASSHSAEPGSSYNSPLHF. The CDR3 nucleotides read TGCGCCAGCAGCCATTCTGCGGAACCTGGGAGCTCCTATAATTCACCCCTCCACTTT.